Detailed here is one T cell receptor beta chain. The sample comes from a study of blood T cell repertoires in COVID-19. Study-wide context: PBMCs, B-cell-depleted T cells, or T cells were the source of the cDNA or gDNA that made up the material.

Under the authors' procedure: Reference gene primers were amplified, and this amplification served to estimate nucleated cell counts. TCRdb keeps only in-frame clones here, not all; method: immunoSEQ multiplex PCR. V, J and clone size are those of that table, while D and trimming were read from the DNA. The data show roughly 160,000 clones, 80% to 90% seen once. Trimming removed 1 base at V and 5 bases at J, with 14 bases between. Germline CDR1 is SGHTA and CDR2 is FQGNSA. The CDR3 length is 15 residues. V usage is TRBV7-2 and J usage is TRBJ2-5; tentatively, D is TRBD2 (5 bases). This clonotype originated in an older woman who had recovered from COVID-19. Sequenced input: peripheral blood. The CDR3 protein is CASSLVPGSKETQYF. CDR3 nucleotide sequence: TGTGCCAGCAGCTTAGTACCGGGATCGAAGGAGACCCAGTACTTC.